Each of the 22 T cell receptor beta chains below was sequenced from the same sample in a study of CD8+CD57+ T cells in acquired aplastic anemia. Genomic DNA served as template for TCR beta VDJ and CDR3 profiling. TCRdb re-called the reads with MiXCR, one entry per CDR3 protein. Of a few hundred thousand distinct CDR3 sequences in the sample, 65% to 80% were seen once. Sequencing input: sorted CD4+, CD8+, or CD8+CD57+ T cells (not recorded which) from PBMCs. The receptors stem from a human donor in good health, serving as a control.

This clonotype was seen repeatedly, ten times or more. The chain joins TRBV7-2 to TRBJ2-5; D uncertain. This CDR3 is built from 14 residues. Germline V lookup: CDR1 SGHTA, CDR2 FQGNSA. V shed 4 bases and J shed 4 bases, with 13 bases lying between them. The CDR3: CASSSGALPETQYF. The CDR3 DNA follows: TGTGCCAGCAGCTCAGGTGCTCTTCCAGAGACCCAGTACTTC.

The gene calls are TRBV11-3 and TRBJ1-6, with D unresolved. Trimming left V 3 bases short and J 11 bases short, with 11 bases between. CDR1 is SGHNT and CDR2 is YENEEA in the germline V gene. The CDR3 spans 13 residues. CDR3 in DNA: TGTGCCAGCAGCTTTTCGTGGACCGCACCCCTCCACTTT. Its translation is CASSFSWTAPLHF.

As regards this clonotype: Lacking the conserved final phenylalanine or tryptophan, this CDR3 likely reflects a read error. Because the CDR3's place on the DNA is in doubt, the DNA is left out and the CDR3 is given as listed by TCRdb. This sequence joins TRBV7-6 and TRBJ1-6. The germline gives CDR1 SGHVS, CDR2 FNYEAQ. The CDR3 totals 13 residues, both ends included. CDR3 protein: CASSLRSLASYEQ.

A note on this clonotype: A read error is likely, as this CDR3 ends without the conserved phenylalanine or tryptophan. The chain links TRBV7-2 to TRBJ1-1; maybe TRBD1 (6 bases). The CDR3 loop spans 16 amino acids. Germline V CDR1 and CDR2: SGHTA, FQGNSA. V was cut by 5 bases and J by 11 bases, with 27 bases left in between. The CDR3 reads CASSQFDRRTSAQAFS. As DNA, the CDR3 is TGTGCCAGCAGCCAGTTCGACAGGCGGACGAGCGCGCAGGCTTTCTCT.

About this clonotype itself: A much larger clone differs from this one at a single base, so this may be a read error. The CDR3 loop is CASSQVTGSYEQYF. Written as DNA, the CDR3 is TGTGCCAGCAGCCAAGTTACGGGATCTTACGAGCAGTACTTC. J is TRBJ2-7 and V is TRBV3-1, with D possibly matching TRBD2 (5 bases). Germline V lookup: CDR1 LGHDT, CDR2 YNNKEL (reference sequence). With 1 base removed from V and 4 bases from J, the gap between germline ends came to 11 bases. This CDR3 is 14 amino acids long.

This clonotype was detected once. The chain uses TRBV20-1 and TRBJ1-3; TRBD1 aligns across 7 bases. Trimming at V came to 1 base and at J to 3 bases, leaving 6 bases not matched to a gene. CDR3 size: 15 residues. The germline V gene has CDR1 DFQATT and CDR2 SNEGSKA (reference sequence). The CDR3 coding sequence is TGCAGTGCTAGAGGGAGACAGGGTCTTGGAAACACCATATATTTT. It translates to CSARGRQGLGNTIYF.

A note on this clonotype: One end of the junction does not line up with germline, which may come from a read error. V gene TRBV7-3 combines with J gene TRBJ1-4; D is perhaps TRBD1 (5 bases). This CDR3 comprises 15 residues. Germline V gives CDR1 SGHTA, CDR2 FQGTGA. The CDR3 region is CATSRDGAGNEKLFF. In DNA, the CDR3 is TGTGCCACCAGCAGAGATGGGGCAGGGAATGAAAAACTGTTTTTT. Full variable domain (missing parts from reference TRBV7-3 and TRBJ1-4): GAGVSQTPSNKVTEKGKYVELRCDPISGHTALYWYRQSLGQGPEFLIYFQGTGAADDSGLPNDRFFAVRPEGSVSTLKIQRTERGDSAVYLCATSRDGAGNEKLFFGSGTQLSVL.

As to this clonotype: In this CDR3 the conserved last residue, phenylalanine or tryptophan, is missing, so a read error is likely. The DNA is omitted, as the CDR3 cannot be located on it reliably, and the CDR3 follows TCRdb's listing. V is TRBV2 and J is TRBJ1-2. The CDR3 is 16 residues long, counting both termini. Germline V gives CDR1 SNHLY, CDR2 FYNNEI. This chain's CDR3 is CASSEKGEVREEGFRP.

Worth noting for this clonotype: Likely a read error: the CDR3 ends without its conserved phenylalanine or tryptophan. The DNA is left out, because the CDR3 cannot be placed on it with certainty; the CDR3 is given as TCRdb lists it. The chain employs TRBV2 and TRBJ2-7; TRBD2 is the table's D call, not checked against the DNA. The length of the CDR3 is 13 amino acids, counting both ends. CDR1 is SNHLY, CDR2 FYNNEI, per germline. The CDR3 region is CASSEQEGTKGYI.

The V call is TRBV3-1, the J call TRBJ2-1, with TRBD1 identical over 8 bases. CDR1 and CDR2 (germline): LGHDT, YNNKEL (reference sequence). Unmatched junction bases numbered 19, after V lost 4 bases and J lost 11 bases. CDR3 length: 17 amino acids. The CDR3 DNA is TGTGCCAGCAGCCGAGCTCAGGAATTACAGGGGGAGATTCAGCAGTTCTTC. The encoded protein is CASSRAQELQGEIQQFF.

This sequence joins TRBV19 and TRBJ2-7; TRBD1 agrees at 11 bases. The CDR3 spans 16 residues. Germline values: CDR1 LNHDA, CDR2 SQIVND (reference sequence). The ends lost 6 bases at V and 7 bases at J; junction bases unmatched: 14. The chain's CDR3 is CASREKTGTGGTEQYF. In DNA form, the CDR3 reads TGTGCCAGTAGGGAGAAAACCGGGACAGGGGGTACGGAGCAGTACTTC.

The chain joins TRBV7-2 to TRBJ1-1; D not certain. Germline V lookup: CDR1 SGHTA, CDR2 FQGNSA. This CDR3 has 15 amino acids. Trimming took off 5 bases at V and 11 bases at J, with 24 bases between the two ends. CDR3 sequence (DNA): TGTGCCAGCAGCACTAAGTCGGATCCTAATGCGCAGGCTTTCTTT. It translates to CASSTKSDPNAQAFF.

Regarding this clonotype: Compared with germline, one end of the junction differs, possibly owing to a read error. The chain employs TRBV10-3 and TRBJ1-1; D unclear. This CDR3 comprises 11 residues. Germline V lookup: CDR1 ENHRY, CDR2 SYGVKD. The CDR3 is CAIDGRTEAFF. CDR3 sequence (DNA): TGCGCCATCGATGGACGGACTGAAGCTTTCTTT.

This clonotype showed up many times. The chain's CDR3 is CSASNRGLEETQYF. DNA of the CDR3: TGCAGTGCTAGCAACAGGGGGCTTGAGGAGACCCAGTACTTC. The rearrangement joins TRBV20-1 to TRBJ2-5; 9 nucleotides match TRBD1. V lost 3 bases and J lost 5; bases outside the gene matches: 7. Germline lookup yields CDR1 DFQATT and CDR2 SNEGSKA (reference sequence). This CDR3 has 14 amino acids.

To note about this clonotype: Here the CDR3 omits its conserved ending phenylalanine or tryptophan, so a read error is the likely source. It is unclear where the CDR3 begins or ends on the DNA, so no DNA is shown, and the CDR3 is as TCRdb lists it. The chain employs TRBV7-2 and TRBJ2-1; TRBD1 reflects the table's D call only, with no check against the DNA. CDR1 and CDR2 from the germline V gene are SGHTA and FQGNSA. Both ends counted, the CDR3 spans 12 residues. The CDR3 loop reads CASSLAVGGQLT.

The rearrangement uses TRBV7-9 and TRBJ1-2; the D is unclear. Germline loops: CDR1 SEHNR, CDR2 FQNEAQ (reference sequence). Trimming took 3 bases from V and 14 from J, leaving 25 bases between them. CDR3 length: 15 amino acids. The CDR3 region is CASSLEGSPNFVYTF. Written as DNA, the CDR3 is TGTGCCAGCAGCTTGGAGGGCAGTCCTAACTTTGTTTATACCTTC.

In this sample, this clonotype turned up many times. The chain links TRBV9 to TRBJ2-1, with 12 bases identical to TRBD2. Germline CDR1 is SGDLS and CDR2 is YYNGEE. The junction had 4 bases not matched to a gene; V was cut back by 3 bases and J by 6 bases. The CDR3 loop spans 15 amino acids. CDR3 loop: CASSASGGEANEQFF. The CDR3 coding sequence is TGTGCCAGCAGCGCTAGCGGGGGGGAGGCCAATGAGCAGTTCTTC.

This clonotype appeared a few times. The rearrangement links TRBV7-2 to TRBJ1-5, with a tentative D call TRBD1 (5 bases). Germline V lookup: CDR1 SGHTA, CDR2 FQGNSA. V was pared by 5 bases and J by 12 bases, with 14 bases between. The CDR3 is 12 residues long. The CDR3 reads CASSLGVRLQHF. CDR3 DNA sequence: TGTGCCAGCAGCCTAGGGGTTCGGCTCCAGCATTTT. The variable domain in full, completed from reference TRBV7-2 and TRBJ1-5, reads GAGVSQSPSNKVTEKGKDVELRCDPISGHTALYWYRQSLGQGLEFLIYFQGNSAPDKSGLPSDRFSAERTGGSVSTLTIQRTQQEDSAVYLCASSLGVRLQHFGDGTRLSIL.

This clonotype was picked up one time. This sequence joins TRBV7-6 and TRBJ1-2; no reliable D call. CDR3 length: 14 residues. V lost 5 bases and J 13 bases, leaving 23 bases between the germline ends. Germline V gives CDR1 SGHVS, CDR2 FNYEAQ. CDR3 sequence: CASSVVTVNDQFTF. The CDR3, as DNA: TGTGCCAGCAGCGTAGTGACCGTCAATGATCAGTTCACCTTC.

In regard to this clonotype: No conserved phenylalanine or tryptophan is present at the end of the CDR3, so a read error is the likely explanation. The DNA is omitted, as the CDR3 cannot be located on it reliably, and the CDR3 follows TCRdb's listing. The J gene is TRBJ1-6, the V gene TRBV9. The CDR3 length is 13 residues, termini included. Germline V gene data show CDR1 as SGDLS and CDR2 as YYNGEE. The CDR3 is CASSPGTGDLALV.

This sequence joins TRBV7-8 and TRBJ2-5; D is possibly TRBD1 (5 bases). Per the germline V gene, CDR1 is SGHVS and CDR2 is FQNEAQ. Trimming removed 5 bases at V and 5 bases at J, with 15 bases between. This CDR3 region has 14 residues. The CDR3 loop is CASSGPSRAETQYF. The DNA of the CDR3 is TGTGCCAGCAGCGGGCCCAGCAGGGCGGAGACCCAGTACTTC.

This chain uses TRBV2 with TRBJ2-3; D is tentatively TRBD1 or TRBD2 (6 bases each). V lost 7 bases and J lost 1, with 15 bases in between. Germline V gene sequence: CDR1 SNHLY, CDR2 FYNNEI. The CDR3 length is 15 residues. This CDR3 reads CASTEGGLGTDTQYF. The CDR3 coding sequence is TGTGCCAGCACAGAAGGGGGGCTCGGCACAGATACGCAGTATTTT.